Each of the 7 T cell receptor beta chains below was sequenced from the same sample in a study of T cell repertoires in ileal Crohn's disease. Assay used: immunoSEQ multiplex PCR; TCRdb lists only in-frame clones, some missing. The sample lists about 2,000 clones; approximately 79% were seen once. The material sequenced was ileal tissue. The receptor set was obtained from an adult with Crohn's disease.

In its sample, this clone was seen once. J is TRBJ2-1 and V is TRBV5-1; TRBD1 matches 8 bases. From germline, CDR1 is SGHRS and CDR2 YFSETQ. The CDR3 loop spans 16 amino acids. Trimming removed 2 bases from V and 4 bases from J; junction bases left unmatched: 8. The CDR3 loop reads CASSFQGAGLYNEQFF. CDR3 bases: TGCGCCAGCAGCTTTCAGGGGGCGGGTCTGTACAATGAGCAGTTCTTC.

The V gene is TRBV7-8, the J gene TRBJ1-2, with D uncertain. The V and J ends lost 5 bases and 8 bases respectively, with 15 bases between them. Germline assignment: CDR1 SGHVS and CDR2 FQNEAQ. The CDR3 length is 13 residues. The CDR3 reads CASSRFDGRGYTF. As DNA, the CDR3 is TGTGCCAGCAGCCGATTCGACGGGAGGGGCTACACCTTC.

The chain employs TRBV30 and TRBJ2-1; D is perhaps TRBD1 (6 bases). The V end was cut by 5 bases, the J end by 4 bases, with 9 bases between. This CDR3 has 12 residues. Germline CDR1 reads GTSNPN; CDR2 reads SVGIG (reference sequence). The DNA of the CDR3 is TGTGCCTGGGAGGGGGTTTACAATGAGCAGTTCTTC. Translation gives CAWEGVYNEQFF. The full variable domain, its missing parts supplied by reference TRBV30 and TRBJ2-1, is SQTIHQWPATLVQPVGSPLSLECTVEGTSNPNLYWYRQAAGRGLQLLFYSVGIGQISSEVPQNLSASRPQDRQFILSSKKLLLSDSGFYLCAWEGVYNEQFFGPGTRLTVL.

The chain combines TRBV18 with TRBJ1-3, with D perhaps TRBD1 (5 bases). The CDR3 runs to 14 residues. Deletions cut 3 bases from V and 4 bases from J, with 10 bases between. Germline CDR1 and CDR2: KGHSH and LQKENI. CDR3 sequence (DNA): TGTGCCAGCTCACCCGGGGGGACCGGAAACACCATATATTTT. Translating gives CASSPGGTGNTIYF. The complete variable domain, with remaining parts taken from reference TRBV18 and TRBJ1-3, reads NAGVMQNPRHLVRRRGQEARLRCSPMKGHSHVYWYRQLPEEGLKFMVYLQKENIIDESGMPKERFSAEFPKEGPSILRIQQVVRGDSAAYFCASSPGGTGNTIYFGEGSWLTVV.

CDR3 bases: TGTGCCAGCAGCCAAGATGGGGCAGGGCATAAGGACACCATATATTTT. Its translation: CASSQDGAGHKDTIYF. V usage is TRBV4-2 and J usage is TRBJ1-3; D is possibly TRBD1 (5 bases). Germline V gene lookup returns CDR1 LGHNA and CDR2 YNFKEQ. The germline V and J ends were trimmed by 0 bases and 8 bases, with 17 bases remaining between them. This CDR3 contains 16 residues.

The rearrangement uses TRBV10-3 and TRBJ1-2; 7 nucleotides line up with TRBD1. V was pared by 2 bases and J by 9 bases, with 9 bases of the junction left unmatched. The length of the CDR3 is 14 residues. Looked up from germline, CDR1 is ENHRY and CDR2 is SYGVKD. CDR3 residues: CAISEAPGQLSYTF. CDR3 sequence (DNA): TGTGCCATCAGTGAGGCACCGGGACAGCTTAGCTACACCTTC.

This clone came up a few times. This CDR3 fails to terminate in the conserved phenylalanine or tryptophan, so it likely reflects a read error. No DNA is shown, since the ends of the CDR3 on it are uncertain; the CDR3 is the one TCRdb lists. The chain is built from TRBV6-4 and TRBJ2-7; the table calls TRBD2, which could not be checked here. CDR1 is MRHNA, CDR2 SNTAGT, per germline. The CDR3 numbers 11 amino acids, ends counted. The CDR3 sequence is CASRSDSTLEI.